These T cell receptor beta chains were read from a single sample in a study of shared T cell receptors in the human thymus. Libraries were prepared by immunoSEQ multiplex PCR; TCRdb keeps only in-frame clonotypes and omits some of them. The sample has 65,000 to 70,000 clones; 90% to 95% are singletons. The specimen was thymocytes. All receptors derive from a human donor. The CDR3 runs from the conserved cysteine through the conserved F or W. Expanded clones are given a class, and other clones once, few, many or no size at all.

CDR3aa: CASSLIRQSEDIRTGELFF
abundance: .
v_gene: TRBV27
j_gene: TRBJ2-2

CDR3aa: CASSLKTGTGGEQYF
abundance: .
v_gene: TRBV5-4
j_gene: TRBJ2-7

CDR3aa: CASSVAGFGNQPQHF
abundance: .
v_gene: TRBV6-1
j_gene: TRBJ1-5

CDR3aa: CASSQGSGSYEQYF
abundance: .
v_gene: TRBV4-2
j_gene: TRBJ2-7

CDR3aa: CASSGKGTFYGYTF
abundance: .
v_gene: TRBV2
j_gene: TRBJ1-2

CDR3aa: CASSQEAAGPNEKLFF
abundance: .
v_gene: TRBV4-1
j_gene: TRBJ1-4

CDR3aa: CASVNPCTACNQPQHF
abundance: .
v_gene: TRBV19
j_gene: TRBJ1-5

CDR3aa: CASSQDSGRDGKWDTQYF
abundance: .
v_gene: TRBV4-1
j_gene: TRBJ2-3

CDR3aa: CASSGRGRPGFNEKLFF
abundance: .
v_gene: TRBV6-1
j_gene: TRBJ1-4

CDR3aa: CASRKLAGEDNEQFF
abundance: .
v_gene: TRBV7-7
j_gene: TRBJ2-1

CDR3aa: CASSESISGSPNTEAFF
abundance: once
v_gene: TRBV10-2
j_gene: TRBJ1-1

CDR3aa: CASRPPGGAQETQYF
abundance: .
v_gene: TRBV7-8
j_gene: TRBJ2-5

CDR3aa: CASSGRMMTGGPLDEQFF
abundance: .
v_gene: TRBV10-2
j_gene: TRBJ2-1

CDR3aa: CASSSRTERYSNQPQHF
abundance: once
v_gene: TRBV19
j_gene: TRBJ1-5

CDR3aa: CASSLDRVGKNEKLFF
abundance: .
v_gene: TRBV5-1
j_gene: TRBJ1-4

CDR3aa: CAISGYGLGGYGYTF
abundance: .
v_gene: TRBV10-3
j_gene: TRBJ1-2

CDR3aa: CASMRQGAYNEQFF
abundance: .
v_gene: TRBV19
j_gene: TRBJ2-1

CDR3aa: CASSSRDRGRGDEQFF
abundance: .
v_gene: TRBV5-1
j_gene: TRBJ2-1

CDR3aa: CASSSGLAYEQYF
abundance: .
v_gene: TRBV7-8
j_gene: TRBJ2-7

CDR3aa: CASSEQGRVNTGELFF
abundance: .
v_gene: TRBV25-1
j_gene: TRBJ2-2

CDR3aa: CASSVEGKVGGYTF
abundance: .
v_gene: TRBV9
j_gene: TRBJ1-2

CDR3aa: CASSHQIGGGGREGNQPQHF
abundance: .
v_gene: TRBV4-3
j_gene: TRBJ1-5

CDR3aa: CASSAHGTPSLWTQYF
abundance: .
v_gene: TRBV19
j_gene: TRBJ2-3

CDR3aa: CASRARTSLSTDTQYF
abundance: .
v_gene: TRBV2
j_gene: TRBJ2-3

CDR3aa: CSVEPRTGRSGYTF
abundance: .
v_gene: TRBV29-1
j_gene: TRBJ1-2

CDR3aa: CASSLALEDRGLLGNQPQHF
abundance: .
v_gene: TRBV7-2
j_gene: TRBJ1-5

CDR3aa: CASSGRSGGYNEQFF
abundance: .
v_gene: TRBV7-4
j_gene: TRBJ2-1

CDR3aa: CASSRSYEQYF
abundance: once
v_gene: TRBV14
j_gene: .

CDR3aa: CASGLMRQSSYNEQFF
abundance: .
v_gene: TRBV12-5
j_gene: TRBJ2-1

CDR3aa: CASSLGPRQGTPSYEQYF
abundance: .
v_gene: TRBV7-9
j_gene: TRBJ2-7

CDR3aa: CASSLRQGGEETQYF
abundance: .
v_gene: TRBV27
j_gene: TRBJ2-5

CDR3aa: CASSLRTSGGDSTDTQYF
abundance: .
v_gene: TRBV5-4
j_gene: TRBJ2-3

CDR3aa: CASSYSGTGPNTEAFF
abundance: .
v_gene: TRBV7-9
j_gene: TRBJ1-1

CDR3aa: CASRSIGTGGLETQYF
abundance: .
v_gene: TRBV27
j_gene: TRBJ2-5

CDR3aa: CASSSPSGANTEAFF
abundance: .
v_gene: TRBV7-9
j_gene: TRBJ1-1

CDR3aa: CASSPPAARSSYNEQFF
abundance: .
v_gene: TRBV18
j_gene: TRBJ2-1

CDR3aa: CAWSVAGEEDEKLFF
abundance: .
v_gene: TRBV30
j_gene: TRBJ1-4

CDR3aa: CASSLDRLGRGPQETQYF
abundance: .
v_gene: TRBV7-9
j_gene: TRBJ2-5

CDR3aa: CASRQTGGDQPQHF
abundance: few
v_gene: TRBV7-8
j_gene: TRBJ1-5

CDR3aa: CASSQDRKPTGGNSPLHF
abundance: .
v_gene: TRBV4-1
j_gene: TRBJ1-6